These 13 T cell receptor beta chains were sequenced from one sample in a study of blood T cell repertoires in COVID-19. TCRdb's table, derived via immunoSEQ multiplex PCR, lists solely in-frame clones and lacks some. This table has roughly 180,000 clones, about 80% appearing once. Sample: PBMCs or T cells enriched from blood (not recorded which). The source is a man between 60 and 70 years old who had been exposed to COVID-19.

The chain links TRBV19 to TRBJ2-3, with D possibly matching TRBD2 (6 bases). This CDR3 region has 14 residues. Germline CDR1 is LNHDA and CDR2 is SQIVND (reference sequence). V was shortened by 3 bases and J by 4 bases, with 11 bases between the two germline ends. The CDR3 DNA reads TGTGCCAGTAGTATCCGGGGGACTTCAGATACGCAGTATTTT. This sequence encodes CASSIRGTSDTQYF.

CDR3 bases: TGTGCCAGCAGCTTAGGACAGGGGGCCCATGAAAAACTGTTTTTT. Translation gives CASSLGQGAHEKLFF. The chain recombines TRBV7-7 with TRBJ1-4; TRBD1 matches at 10 bases. The CDR3 length is 15 residues. Per germline, CDR1 SSHAT and CDR2 FNYEAQ (reference sequence). With 1 base clipped from V and 6 bases from J, the junction kept 2 bases outside the gene matches.

The chain's CDR3 is CASSLDRGGTEAFF. CDR3 nucleotide sequence: TGTGCCAGCAGCTTGGACAGGGGGGGGACTGAAGCTTTCTTT. The rearrangement uses TRBV5-4 and TRBJ1-1; 8 nucleotides match TRBD1. V was pared by 0 bases and J by 5 bases, with 3 bases of the junction left unmatched. The CDR3 consists of 14 residues. Germline assignment: CDR1 SGHNT and CDR2 YYREEE (reference sequence).

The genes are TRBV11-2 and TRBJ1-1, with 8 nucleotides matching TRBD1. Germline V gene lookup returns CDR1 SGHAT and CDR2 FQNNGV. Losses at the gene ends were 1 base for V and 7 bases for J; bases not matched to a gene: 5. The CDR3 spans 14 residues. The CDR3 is CASSLGQGAYEAFF. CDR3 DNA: TGTGCCAGCAGCTTAGGGCAGGGGGCGTATGAAGCTTTCTTT.

DNA for the CDR3: TGTGCCAGCAGCAGCGGGACAGGGGCCTACAATGAGCAGTTCTTC. This gives the protein CASSSGTGAYNEQFF. This chain uses TRBV27 with TRBJ2-1; 10 bases are shared with TRBD1. The CDR3 has 15 amino acids. Germline V gene lookup returns CDR1 MNHEY and CDR2 SMNVEV (reference sequence). The J segment lost 2 bases and the V segment lost 6 bases, leaving 4 bases of the junction unmatched.

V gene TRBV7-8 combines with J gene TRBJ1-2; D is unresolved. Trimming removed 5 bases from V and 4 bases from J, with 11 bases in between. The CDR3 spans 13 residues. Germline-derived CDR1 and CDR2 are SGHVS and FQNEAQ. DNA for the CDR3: TGTGCCAGCAGCAGAGGCATTAGCTATGGCTACACCTTC. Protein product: CASSRGISYGYTF.

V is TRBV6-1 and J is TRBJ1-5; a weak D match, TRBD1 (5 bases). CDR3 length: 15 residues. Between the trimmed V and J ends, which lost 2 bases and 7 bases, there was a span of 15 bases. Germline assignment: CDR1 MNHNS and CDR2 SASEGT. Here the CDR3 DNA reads TGTGCCAGCAGTGAACGGGGCCAGGGAGGGCAGCCCCAGCATTTT. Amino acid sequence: CASSERGQGGQPQHF.

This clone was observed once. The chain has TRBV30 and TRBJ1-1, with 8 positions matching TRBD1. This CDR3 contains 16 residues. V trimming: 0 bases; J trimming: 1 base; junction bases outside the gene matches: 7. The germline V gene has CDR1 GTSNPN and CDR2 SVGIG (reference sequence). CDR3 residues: CAWSVRTGWSNTEAFF. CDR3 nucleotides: TGTGCCTGGAGTGTAAGGACAGGGTGGTCGAACACTGAAGCTTTCTTT.

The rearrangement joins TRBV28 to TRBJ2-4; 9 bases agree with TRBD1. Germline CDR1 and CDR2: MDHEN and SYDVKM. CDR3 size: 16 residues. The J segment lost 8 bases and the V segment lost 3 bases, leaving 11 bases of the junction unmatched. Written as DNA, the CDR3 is TGTGCCAGCAGTTTGGCCGGGACAGGGAGCGGAGACATTCAGTACTTC. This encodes CASSLAGTGSGDIQYF.

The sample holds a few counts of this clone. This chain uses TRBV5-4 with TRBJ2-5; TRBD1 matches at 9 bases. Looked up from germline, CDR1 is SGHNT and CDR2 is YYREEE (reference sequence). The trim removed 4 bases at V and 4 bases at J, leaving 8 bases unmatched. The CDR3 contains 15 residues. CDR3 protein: CASSPGQGKGETQYF. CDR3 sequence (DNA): TGTGCCAGCAGCCCAGGACAGGGGAAGGGAGAGACCCAGTACTTC.

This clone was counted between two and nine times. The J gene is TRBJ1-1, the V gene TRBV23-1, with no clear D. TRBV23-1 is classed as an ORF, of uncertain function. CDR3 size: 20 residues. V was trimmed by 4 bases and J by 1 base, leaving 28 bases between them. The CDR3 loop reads CASSPPQNRTVHHTNTEAFF. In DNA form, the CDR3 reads TGCGCCAGCAGTCCCCCACAGAACAGAACAGTCCACCATACGAACACTGAAGCTTTCTTT.

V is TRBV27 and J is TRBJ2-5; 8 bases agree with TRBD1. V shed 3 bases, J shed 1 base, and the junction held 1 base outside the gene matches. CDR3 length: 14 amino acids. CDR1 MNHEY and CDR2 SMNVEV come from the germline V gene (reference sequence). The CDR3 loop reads CASSLDRAQETQYF. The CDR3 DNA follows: TGTGCCAGCAGTTTGGACAGGGCCCAAGAGACCCAGTACTTC.

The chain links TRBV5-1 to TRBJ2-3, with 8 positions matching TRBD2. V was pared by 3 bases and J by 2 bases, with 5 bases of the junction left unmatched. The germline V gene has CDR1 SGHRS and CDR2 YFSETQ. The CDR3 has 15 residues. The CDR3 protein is CASSYIAGPTDTQYF. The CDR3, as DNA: TGCGCCAGCAGCTATATAGCGGGACCCACAGATACGCAGTATTTT.